One and the same sample provided the 9 T cell receptor beta chains below, sequenced in a study of blood T cell repertoires in COVID-19. Using immunoSEQ multiplex PCR, the repertoire was profiled, and TCRdb retains in-frame clones only, with some absent. This table holds some 290,000 clones, 90% to 95% found once. The sample comprised PBMCs or T cells enriched from blood (not recorded which). Every receptor here comes from a woman in her twenties or thirties who had been exposed to COVID-19.

The chain employs TRBV7-9 and TRBJ2-7, with 7 bases that match TRBD2. CDR1 SEHNR and CDR2 FQNEAQ come from the germline V gene (reference sequence). The CDR3 has 16 amino acids. V shed 5 bases and J 2 bases; nucleotides not matched to a gene: 12. The CDR3 DNA follows: TGTGCCAGCAGCCCCAGCTCCGGGGGGAGAGCCTACGAGCAGTACTTC. Amino acids: CASSPSSGGRAYEQYF.

The chain combines TRBV5-1 with TRBJ2-6, with 7 bases fitting TRBD1. The V gene's germline CDR1 is SGHRS and CDR2 YFSETQ. The V gene end was trimmed by 2 bases and the J gene end by 2 bases; junction bases not matched to a gene: 7. The CDR3 loop spans 17 amino acids. The CDR3 region has the DNA TGCGCCAGCAGCTTCGACAGGGTTGGGGCTGGGGCCAACGTCCTGACTTTC. Translated, it gives CASSFDRVGAGANVLTF.

The rearrangement uses TRBV19 and TRBJ1-5; D possibly corresponds to TRBD1 (6 bases). The CDR3 extends over 15 amino acids. From germline, CDR1 is LNHDA and CDR2 SQIVND (reference sequence). V dropped 5 bases and J dropped 5 bases, with 16 bases sitting between them. DNA of the CDR3: TGTGCCAGTAGTGACGGGACACCAAGGGATCAGCCCCAGCATTTT. It is translated as CASSDGTPRDQPQHF.

This CDR3 reads CASSWSAGMDTEAFF. The CDR3 nucleotides read TGCGCCAGCAGCTGGAGCGCAGGGATGGACACTGAAGCTTTCTTT. This chain uses TRBV5-1 with TRBJ1-1; possibly TRBD1 for D (5 bases). Germline CDR1 and CDR2: SGHRS and YFSETQ. V lost 3 bases to trimming and J lost 3 bases, with 15 bases between them. The CDR3 totals 15 residues.

This chain links TRBV28 with TRBJ1-1, with 8 bases matching TRBD1. The V gene's germline CDR1 is MDHEN and CDR2 SYDVKM. This CDR3 contains 16 residues. J lost 1 base, V lost 6 bases, and 10 bases had no gene match. CDR3 loop: CASSTITGTGNTEAFF. The CDR3 DNA follows: TGTGCCAGCAGCACCATCACCGGGACAGGGAACACTGAAGCTTTCTTT.

The chain joins TRBV6-5 to TRBJ1-2; D gene unclear. V was shortened by 6 bases and J by 4 bases, with 12 bases between the two germline ends. Per germline, CDR1 MNHEY and CDR2 SVGAGI. The CDR3 runs to 13 residues. This chain's CDR3 is CASSSPGSYGYTF. In DNA form, the CDR3 reads TGTGCCAGCAGCTCACCAGGCAGCTATGGCTACACCTTC.

The V and J genes are TRBV5-1 and TRBJ2-7; 7 positions agree with TRBD2. The CDR3 contains 15 residues. CDR1 is SGHRS, CDR2 YFSETQ, per germline. After removal of 0 bases from V and 2 bases from J, the junction contained 5 bases not matched to a gene. CDR3 region: CASSLASGTAYEQYF. CDR3 in DNA: TGCGCCAGCAGCTTGGCTAGCGGCACGGCCTACGAGCAGTACTTC.

The J gene is TRBJ1-6, the V gene TRBV18; D might be TRBD1 (6 bases). The germline gives CDR1 KGHSH, CDR2 LQKENI. Trimming pared 3 bases from V and 4 bases from J, leaving 10 bases between. The CDR3 spans 15 residues. The CDR3 region has the DNA TGTGCCAGCTCACCCCCCAGGGGTTATAATTCACCCCTCCACTTT. It codes for CASSPPRGYNSPLHF.

The V call is TRBV5-1, the J call TRBJ2-7, with 7 bases identical to TRBD1. V lost 0 bases to trimming and J lost 2 bases; unmatched junction nucleotides: 5. CDR1 is SGHRS, CDR2 YFSETQ, per germline. CDR3 length: 15 amino acids. DNA of the CDR3: TGCGCCAGCAGCTTGGTACAGGGGACAACCTACGAGCAGTACTTC. Its translation is CASSLVQGTTYEQYF.